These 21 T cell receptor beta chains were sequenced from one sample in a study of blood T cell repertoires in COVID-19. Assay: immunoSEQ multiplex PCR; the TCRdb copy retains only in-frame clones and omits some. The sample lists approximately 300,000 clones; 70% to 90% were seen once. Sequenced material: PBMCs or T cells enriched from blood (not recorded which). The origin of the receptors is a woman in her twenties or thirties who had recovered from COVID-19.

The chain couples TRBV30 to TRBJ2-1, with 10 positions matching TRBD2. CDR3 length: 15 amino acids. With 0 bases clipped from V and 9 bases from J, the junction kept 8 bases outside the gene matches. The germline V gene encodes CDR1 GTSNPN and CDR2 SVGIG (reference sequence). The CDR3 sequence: CAWSVPSGGATEQFF. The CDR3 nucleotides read TGTGCCTGGAGTGTACCCAGCGGGGGGGCCACTGAGCAGTTCTTC.

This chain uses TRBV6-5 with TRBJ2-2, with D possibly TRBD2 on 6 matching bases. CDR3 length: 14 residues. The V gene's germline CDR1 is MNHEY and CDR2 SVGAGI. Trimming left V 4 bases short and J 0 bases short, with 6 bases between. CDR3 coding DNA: TGTGCCAGCAGTTGGGGGGCGAACACCGGGGAGCTGTTTTTT. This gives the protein CASSWGANTGELFF.

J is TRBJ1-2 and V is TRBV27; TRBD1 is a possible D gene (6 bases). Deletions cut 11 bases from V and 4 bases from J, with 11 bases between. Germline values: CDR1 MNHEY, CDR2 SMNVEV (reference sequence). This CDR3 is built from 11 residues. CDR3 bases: TGTGCCTCTGGACAGATCTATGGCTACACCTTC. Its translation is CASGQIYGYTF.

The CDR3 region is CASSSGPERTEAFF. CDR3 nucleotides: TGTGCCAGCAGCTCAGGCCCCGAACGCACTGAAGCTTTCTTT. The genes are TRBV2 and TRBJ1-1; D gene ambiguous. V was cut by 6 bases and J by 4 bases, with 15 bases left in between. In germline, CDR1 is SNHLY, CDR2 FYNNEI. This CDR3 region has 14 residues.

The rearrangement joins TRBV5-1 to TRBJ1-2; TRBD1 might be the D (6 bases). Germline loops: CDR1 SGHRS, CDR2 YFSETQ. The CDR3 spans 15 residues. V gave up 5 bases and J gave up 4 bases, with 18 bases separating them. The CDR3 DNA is TGCGCCAGCAGGGGGGCGCAGGGCTCTTCCTATGGCTACACCTTC. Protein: CASRGAQGSSYGYTF.

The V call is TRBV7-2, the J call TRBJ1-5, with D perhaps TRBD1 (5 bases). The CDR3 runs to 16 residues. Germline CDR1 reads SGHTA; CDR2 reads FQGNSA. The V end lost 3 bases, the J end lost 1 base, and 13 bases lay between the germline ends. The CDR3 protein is CASSFEGRESNQPQHF. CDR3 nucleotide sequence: TGTGCCAGCAGCTTTGAAGGCAGGGAAAGCAATCAGCCCCAGCATTTT.

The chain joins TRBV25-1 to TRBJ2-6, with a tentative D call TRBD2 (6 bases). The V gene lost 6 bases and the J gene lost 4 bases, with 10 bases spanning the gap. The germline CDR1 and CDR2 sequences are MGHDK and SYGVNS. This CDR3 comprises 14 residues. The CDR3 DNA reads TGTGCCAGCAGGGGACTGACCGGGGCCAACGTCCTGACTTTC. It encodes CASRGLTGANVLTF.

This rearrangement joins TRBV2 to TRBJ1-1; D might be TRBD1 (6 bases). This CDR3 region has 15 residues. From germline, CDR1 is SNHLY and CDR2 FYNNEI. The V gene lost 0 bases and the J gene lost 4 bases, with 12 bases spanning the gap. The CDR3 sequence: CASSEARGAGTEAFF. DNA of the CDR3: TGTGCCAGCAGTGAAGCTCGGGGGGCAGGCACTGAAGCTTTCTTT. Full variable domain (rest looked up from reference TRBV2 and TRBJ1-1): EPEVTQTPSHQVTQMGQEVILRCVPISNHLYFYWYRQILGQKVEFLVSFYNNEISEKSEIFDDQFSVERPDGSNFTLKIRSTKLEDSAMYFCASSEARGAGTEAFFGQGTRLTVV.

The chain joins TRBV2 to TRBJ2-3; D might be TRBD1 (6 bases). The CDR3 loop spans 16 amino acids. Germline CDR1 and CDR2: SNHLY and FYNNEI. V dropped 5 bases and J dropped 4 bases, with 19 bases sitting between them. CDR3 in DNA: TGTGCCAGCAGTCCACAGGGTTTCGTGAGTCCAGATACGCAGTATTTT. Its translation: CASSPQGFVSPDTQYF.

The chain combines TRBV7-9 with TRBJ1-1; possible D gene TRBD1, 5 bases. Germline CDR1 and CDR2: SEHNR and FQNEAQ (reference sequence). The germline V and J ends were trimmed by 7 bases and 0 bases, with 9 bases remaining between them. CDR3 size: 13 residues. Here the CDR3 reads CASTQGLNTEAFF. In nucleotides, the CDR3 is TGTGCCAGCACCCAGGGCCTGAACACTGAAGCTTTCTTT.

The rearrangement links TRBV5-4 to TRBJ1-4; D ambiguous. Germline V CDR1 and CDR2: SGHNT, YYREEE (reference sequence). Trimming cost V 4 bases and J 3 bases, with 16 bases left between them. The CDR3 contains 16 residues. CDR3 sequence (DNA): TGTGCCAGCAGCCCGGGAGGTGTGTGGGCTAATGAAAAACTGTTTTTT. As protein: CASSPGGVWANEKLFF.

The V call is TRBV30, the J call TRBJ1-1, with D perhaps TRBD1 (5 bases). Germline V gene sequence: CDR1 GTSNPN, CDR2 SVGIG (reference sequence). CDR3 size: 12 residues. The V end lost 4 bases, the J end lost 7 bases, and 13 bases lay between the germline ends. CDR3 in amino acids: CAWISGADEAFF. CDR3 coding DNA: TGTGCCTGGATATCTGGGGCGGATGAAGCTTTCTTT.

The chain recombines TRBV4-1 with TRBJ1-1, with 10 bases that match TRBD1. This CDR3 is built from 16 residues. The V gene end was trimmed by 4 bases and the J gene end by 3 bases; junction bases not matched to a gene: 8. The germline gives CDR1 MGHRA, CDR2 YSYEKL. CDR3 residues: CASSLIPGTGDTEAFF. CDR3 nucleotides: TGCGCCAGCAGCCTAATTCCCGGGACAGGGGACACTGAAGCTTTCTTT.

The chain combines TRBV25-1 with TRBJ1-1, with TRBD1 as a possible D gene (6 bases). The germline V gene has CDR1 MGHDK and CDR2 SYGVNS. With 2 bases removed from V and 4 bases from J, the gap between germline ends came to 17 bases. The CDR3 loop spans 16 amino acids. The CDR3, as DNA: TGTGCCAGCAGTGAAGGTACCGGGGGGCGGGTCACTGAAGCTTTCTTT. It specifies CASSEGTGGRVTEAFF.

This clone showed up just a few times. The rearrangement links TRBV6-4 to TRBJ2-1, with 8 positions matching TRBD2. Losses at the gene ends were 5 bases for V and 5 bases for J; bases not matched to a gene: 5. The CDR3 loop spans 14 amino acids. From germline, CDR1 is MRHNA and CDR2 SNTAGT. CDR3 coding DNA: TGTGCCAGCAGTTCCGGGACTAGGCACAATGAGCAGTTCTTC. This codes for CASSSGTRHNEQFF.

The CDR3 DNA is TGCGCCAGCAGCCCGATCGAGGGTTGTCAGCCCCAGCATTTT. As protein: CASSPIEGCQPQHF. J is TRBJ1-5 and V is TRBV23-1; no reliable D call. TRBV23-1 is classed as an ORF, of uncertain function. Trimming took 6 bases from V and 6 from J, leaving 15 bases between them. The CDR3 consists of 14 residues.

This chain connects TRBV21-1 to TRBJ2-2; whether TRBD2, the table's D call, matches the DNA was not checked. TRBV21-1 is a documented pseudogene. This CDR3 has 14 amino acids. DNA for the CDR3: TGTGCCAGCAGCTCGGAGCGGGGTCCCGGGGAGCTGTTTTTT. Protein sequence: CASSSERGPGELFF.

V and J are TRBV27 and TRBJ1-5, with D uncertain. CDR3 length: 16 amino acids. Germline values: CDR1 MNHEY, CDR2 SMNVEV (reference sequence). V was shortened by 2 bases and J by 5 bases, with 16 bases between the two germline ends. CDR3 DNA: TGTGCCAGCAGTTTACAGACCCCCCGGGGAGATCAGCCCCAGCATTTT. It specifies CASSLQTPRGDQPQHF.

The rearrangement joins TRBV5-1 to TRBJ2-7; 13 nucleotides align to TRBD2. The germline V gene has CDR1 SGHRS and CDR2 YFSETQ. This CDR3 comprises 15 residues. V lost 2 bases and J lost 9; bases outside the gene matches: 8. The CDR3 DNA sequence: TGCGCCAGCAGCTTTGGGACTAGCGGGGCCTTGGGGCAGTACTTC. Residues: CASSFGTSGALGQYF.

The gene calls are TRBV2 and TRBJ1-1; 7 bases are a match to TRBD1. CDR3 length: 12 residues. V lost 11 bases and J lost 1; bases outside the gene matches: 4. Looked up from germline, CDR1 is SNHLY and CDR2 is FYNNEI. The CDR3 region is CAGNRGNTEAFF. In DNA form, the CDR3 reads TGTGCCGGGAACAGGGGGAACACTGAAGCTTTCTTT.

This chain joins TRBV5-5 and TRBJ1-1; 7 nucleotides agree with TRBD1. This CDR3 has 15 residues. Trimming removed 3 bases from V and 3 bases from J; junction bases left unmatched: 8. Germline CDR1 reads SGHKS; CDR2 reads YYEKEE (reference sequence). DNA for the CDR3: TGTGCCAGCAGCTACGAAACAGGGGAATACACTGAAGCTTTCTTT. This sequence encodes CASSYETGEYTEAFF.